The rows below give T cell receptor beta chains drawn from one sample of a study of T cells in Graves' hyperthyroidism and ophthalmopathy. Via MiXCR, TCRdb re-called the multiplex PCR reads, giving one row per CDR3 protein. The sample lists 130,000 to 150,000 distinct CDR3 sequences; roughly a fifth were seen once. The sequenced sample was blood. These TCRs come from a woman aged 50 to 65 with Graves' hyperthyroidism that later progressed to Graves' ophthalmopathy. CDR3s leave out the opening cysteine and the closing phenylalanine or tryptophan. Clone size is given for some rows only: seen once, a few or many times, or a class if the clone is expanded.

size	V	CDR3
.	TRBV19	ASRGRNRGRFTGELF
many	TRBV30	AWSPLDRNEKLF
.	TRBV11-2	ASSLGRGYPNEQY
many	TRBV7-2	ASSLVGTSGRAVPIEQF
many	TRBV28	ASSPTGGTYEQY
few	TRBV5-5	ASSLGGQGGHEQY
.	TRBV15	ATSGQGGETQY
few	TRBV20-1	SARDPTVEQY
many	TRBV20-1	SARRSGRLPYEQY
.	TRBV7-9	ASSLGGSHQPQH
few	TRBV11-2	ASRQSGANTEAF
.	TRBV15	ATSRGGEGKLF
many	TRBV27	ASSRKGLAGIGETQY
few	TRBV5-1	ASSLESLAGRNGGELF
once	TRBV10-2	ASSDSGREEQY
many	TRBV20-1	SARGWTVNTGELF
many	TRBV7-9	ASSFSEGTEAF
few	TRBV20-1	SAPDSRNYGYT
few	TRBV7-3	ASSLKGMETQY
few	TRBV4-2	ASSQEGASNSEAQY
many	TRBV7-9	ASSLENYGYT
.	TRBV28	VSSLRFDREGQPQH
many	TRBV18	ASSLTTRNTEAF
.	TRBV6-2/TRBV6-3	ASSYGETEAF